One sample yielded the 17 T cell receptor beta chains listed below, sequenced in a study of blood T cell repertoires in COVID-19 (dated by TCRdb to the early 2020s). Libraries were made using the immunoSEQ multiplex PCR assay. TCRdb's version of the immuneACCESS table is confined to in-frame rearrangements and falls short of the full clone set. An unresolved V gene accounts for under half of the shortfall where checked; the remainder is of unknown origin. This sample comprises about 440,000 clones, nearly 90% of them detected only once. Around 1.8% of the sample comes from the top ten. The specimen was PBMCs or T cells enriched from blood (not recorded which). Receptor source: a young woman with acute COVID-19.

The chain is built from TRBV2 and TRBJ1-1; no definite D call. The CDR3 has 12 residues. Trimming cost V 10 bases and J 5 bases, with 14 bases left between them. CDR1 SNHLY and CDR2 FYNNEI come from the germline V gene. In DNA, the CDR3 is TGTGCCACCAAAGGAACAGCTACTGAAGCTTTCTTT. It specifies CATKGTATEAFF.

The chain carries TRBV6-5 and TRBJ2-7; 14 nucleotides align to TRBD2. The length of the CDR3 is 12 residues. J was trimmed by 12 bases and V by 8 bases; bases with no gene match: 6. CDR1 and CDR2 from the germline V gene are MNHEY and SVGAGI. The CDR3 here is CASSGLAGVLYF. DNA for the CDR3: TGTGCCAGCTCGGGACTAGCGGGAGTCCTGTACTTC.

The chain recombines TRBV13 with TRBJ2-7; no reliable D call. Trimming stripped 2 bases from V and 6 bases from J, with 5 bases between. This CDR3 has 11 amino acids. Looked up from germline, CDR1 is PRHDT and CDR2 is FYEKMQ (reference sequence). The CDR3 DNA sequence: TGTGCCAGCAGCTTATCGGGCGAGCAGTACTTC. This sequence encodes CASSLSGEQYF. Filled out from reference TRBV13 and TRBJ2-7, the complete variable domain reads AAGVIQSPRHLIKEKRETATLKCYPIPRHDTVYWYQQGPGQDPQFLISFYEKMQSDKGSIPDRFSAQQFSDYHSELNMSSLELGDSALYFCASSLSGEQYFGPGTRLTVT.

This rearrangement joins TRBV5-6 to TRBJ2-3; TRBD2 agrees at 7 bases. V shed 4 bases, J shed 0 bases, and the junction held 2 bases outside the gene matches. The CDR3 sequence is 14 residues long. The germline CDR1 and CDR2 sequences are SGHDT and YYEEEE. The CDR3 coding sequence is TGTGCCAGCAGCAATAGCGGGAGCACAGATACGCAGTATTTT. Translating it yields CASSNSGSTDTQYF.

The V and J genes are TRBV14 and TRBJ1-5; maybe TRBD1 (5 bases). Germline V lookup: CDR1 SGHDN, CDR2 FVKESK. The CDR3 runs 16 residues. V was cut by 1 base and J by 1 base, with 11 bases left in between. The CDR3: CASSQVGQGSNQPQHF. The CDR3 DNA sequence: TGTGCCAGCAGCCAAGTAGGGCAGGGAAGCAATCAGCCCCAGCATTTT.

The chain's CDR3 is CASSPDSAGFRAQHF. CDR3 in DNA: TGTGCCAGCTCACCGGACAGTGCCGGGTTTCGGGCCCAGCATTTT. The rearrangement uses TRBV18 and TRBJ1-5; a possible D gene is TRBD1 (6 bases). V lost 3 bases and J lost 11, with 20 bases in between. Germline loops: CDR1 KGHSH, CDR2 LQKENI. This CDR3 is 15 amino acids long.

CDR3 sequence: CASSVLAGGVNEQFF. CDR3 bases: TGTGCCAGCAGCGTTCTAGCGGGGGGCGTGAATGAGCAGTTCTTC. The chain couples TRBV7-6 to TRBJ2-1, with TRBD2 matching 11 bases. The trim removed 5 bases at V and 7 bases at J, leaving 7 bases unmatched. There are 15 residues in the CDR3. The germline gives CDR1 SGHVS, CDR2 FNYEAQ.

The CDR3 here is CASSLGEGTEAFF. CDR3 nucleotides: TGTGCCAGCAGCCTTGGGGAGGGCACTGAAGCTTTCTTT. The V gene is TRBV3-1 (or the pseudogene TRBV3-2), the J gene TRBJ1-1; the D is unclear. The germline V gene has CDR1 LGHDT and CDR2 YNNKEL (reference sequence). V lost 4 bases to trimming and J lost 4 bases, with 10 bases between them. This CDR3 spans 13 amino acids.

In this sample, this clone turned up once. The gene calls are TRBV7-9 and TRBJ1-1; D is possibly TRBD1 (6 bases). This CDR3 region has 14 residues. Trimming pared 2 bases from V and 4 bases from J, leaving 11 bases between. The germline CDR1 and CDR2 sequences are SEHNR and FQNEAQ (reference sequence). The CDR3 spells CASSLTGLGTEAFF. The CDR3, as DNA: TGTGCCAGCAGCTTAACAGGGTTGGGCACTGAAGCTTTCTTT.

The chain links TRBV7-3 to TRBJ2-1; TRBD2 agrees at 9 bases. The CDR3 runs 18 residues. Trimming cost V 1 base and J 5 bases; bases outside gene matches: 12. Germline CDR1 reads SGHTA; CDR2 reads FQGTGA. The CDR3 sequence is CASSLKVPASGDHNEQFF. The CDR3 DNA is TGTGCCAGCAGCTTAAAAGTTCCCGCTAGCGGGGACCACAATGAGCAGTTCTTC.

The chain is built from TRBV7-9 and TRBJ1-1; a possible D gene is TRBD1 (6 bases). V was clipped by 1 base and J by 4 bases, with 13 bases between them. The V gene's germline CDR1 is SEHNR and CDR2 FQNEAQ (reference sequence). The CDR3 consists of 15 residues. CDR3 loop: CASSLEGVVGTEAFF. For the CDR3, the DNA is TGTGCCAGCAGCTTAGAGGGGGTGGTTGGCACTGAAGCTTTCTTT.

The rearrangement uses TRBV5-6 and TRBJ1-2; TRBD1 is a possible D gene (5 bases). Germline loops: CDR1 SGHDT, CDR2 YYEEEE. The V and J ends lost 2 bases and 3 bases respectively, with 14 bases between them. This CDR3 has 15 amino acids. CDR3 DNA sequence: TGTGCCAGCAGCTTAAGTCACAGGTCAGACTATGGCTACACCTTC. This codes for CASSLSHRSDYGYTF.

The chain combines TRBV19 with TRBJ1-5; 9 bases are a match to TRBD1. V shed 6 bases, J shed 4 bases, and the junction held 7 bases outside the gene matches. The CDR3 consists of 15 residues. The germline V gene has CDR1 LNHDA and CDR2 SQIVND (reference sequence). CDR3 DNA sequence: TGTGCCAGTAGATATCCCGGGACAGGGAATCAGCCCCAGCATTTT. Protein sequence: CASRYPGTGNQPQHF.

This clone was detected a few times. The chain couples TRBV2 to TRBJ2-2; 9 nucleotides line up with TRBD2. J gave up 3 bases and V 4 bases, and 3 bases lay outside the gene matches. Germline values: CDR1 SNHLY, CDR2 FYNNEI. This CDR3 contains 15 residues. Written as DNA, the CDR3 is TGTGCCAGCAGTGCGGTAGCGGGAGACACCGGGGAGCTGTTTTTT. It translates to CASSAVAGDTGELFF.

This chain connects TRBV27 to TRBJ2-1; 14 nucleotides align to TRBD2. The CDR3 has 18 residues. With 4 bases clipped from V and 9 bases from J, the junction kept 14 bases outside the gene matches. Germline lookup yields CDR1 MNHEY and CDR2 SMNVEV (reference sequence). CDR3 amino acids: CASSSTPTTSGRVVEQFF. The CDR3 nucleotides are TGTGCCAGCAGTTCAACCCCGACGACTAGCGGGAGGGTTGTTGAGCAGTTCTTC.

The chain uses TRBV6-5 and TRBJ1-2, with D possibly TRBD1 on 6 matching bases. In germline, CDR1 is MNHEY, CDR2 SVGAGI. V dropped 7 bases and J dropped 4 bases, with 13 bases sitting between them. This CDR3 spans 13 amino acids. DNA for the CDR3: TGTGCCAGCAAACCCGGACAGATCTATGGCTACACCTTC. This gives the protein CASKPGQIYGYTF.

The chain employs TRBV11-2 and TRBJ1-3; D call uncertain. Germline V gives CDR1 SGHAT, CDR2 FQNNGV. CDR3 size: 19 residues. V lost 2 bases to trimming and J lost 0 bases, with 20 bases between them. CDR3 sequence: CASSLQILYTRNSGNTIYF. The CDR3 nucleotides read TGTGCCAGCAGCTTACAGATCCTTTATACCAGGAACTCTGGAAACACCATATATTTT.